This T cell receptor beta chain was sequenced for a study of cytomegalovirus exposure and HLA in healthy donors. Looking at the study overall: A prior analysis found 117 million unique TCR beta sequences from 150 million to 200 million T cells. Whole-study results and caveats: Donors belonging to an Asian-associated ancestry cluster reportedly showed fewer N-insertions in productive TCRs than the approximately 700-donor mean, according to what a later analysis found.

V lost 2 bases and J lost 2, with 13 bases in between. The CDR3 spans 16 residues. Germline V lookup: CDR1 SGHTA, CDR2 FQGNSA. This clone occurred once. Its matching antigen is unknown. The PCR contained 60 Vbeta and 13 Jbeta primers. Original methodology: Approximately 78 million unique TCR beta chains, 10 million to 13 million of them shared, were counted by a later analysis. Profiled with immunoSEQ multiplex PCR; TCRdb holds only in-frame clones, not every one. V and J calls plus clone size are reproduced from that table; the DNA served to infer D and trimming. Here the sample spans 150,000 to 190,000 clones, around 84% being singletons.

This receptor was taken from a woman between 18 and 29 years old in good health and CMV-seronegative. The chain recombines TRBV7-2 with TRBJ2-1, with D perhaps matching TRBD1 (6 bases). The material sequenced was PBMCs. This chain's CDR3 is CASSLQGGATYNEQFF. CDR3 bases: TGTGCCAGCAGCTTACAAGGGGGAGCTACCTACAATGAGCAGTTCTTC.